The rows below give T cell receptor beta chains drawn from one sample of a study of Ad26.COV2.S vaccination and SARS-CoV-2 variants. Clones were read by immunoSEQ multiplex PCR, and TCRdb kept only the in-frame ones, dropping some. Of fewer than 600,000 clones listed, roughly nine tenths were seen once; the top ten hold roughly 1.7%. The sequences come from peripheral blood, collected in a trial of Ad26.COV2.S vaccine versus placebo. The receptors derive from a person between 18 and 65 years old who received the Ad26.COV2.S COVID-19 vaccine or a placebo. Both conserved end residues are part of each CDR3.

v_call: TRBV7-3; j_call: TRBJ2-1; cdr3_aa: CASSFLEAGEQFF
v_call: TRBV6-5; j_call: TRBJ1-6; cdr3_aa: CATIQGTRSPLHF
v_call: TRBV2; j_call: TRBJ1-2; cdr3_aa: CASKGTGGSWGYTF
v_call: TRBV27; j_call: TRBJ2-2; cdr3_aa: CASSPIRGGTGELFF
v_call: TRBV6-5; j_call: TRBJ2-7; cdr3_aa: CASKGVQGNYEQYF
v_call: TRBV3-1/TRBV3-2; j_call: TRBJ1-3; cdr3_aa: CASRTDSGNTIYF
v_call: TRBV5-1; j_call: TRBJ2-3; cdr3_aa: CASGGGADTQYF
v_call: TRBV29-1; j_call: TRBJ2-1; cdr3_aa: CSVEASGLAANEQFF
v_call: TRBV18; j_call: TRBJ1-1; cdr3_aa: CASSPRTDTEAFF
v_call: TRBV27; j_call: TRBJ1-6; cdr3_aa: CASAMGTGRRALHF
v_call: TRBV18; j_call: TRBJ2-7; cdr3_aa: CASSPGQGSSYEQYF
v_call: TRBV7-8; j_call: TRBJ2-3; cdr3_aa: CASSSRTSGRLTDTQYF
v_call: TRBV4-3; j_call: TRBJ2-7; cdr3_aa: CASSQDGTGTYEQYF
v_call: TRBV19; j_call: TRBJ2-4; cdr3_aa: CASSLRQGPMDIQYF
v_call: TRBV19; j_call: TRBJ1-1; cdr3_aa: CASSTGEGNTEAFF
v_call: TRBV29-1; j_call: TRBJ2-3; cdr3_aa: CSVGPSATTDTQYF
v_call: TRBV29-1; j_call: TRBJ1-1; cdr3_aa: CSVLDSFLPTEAFF
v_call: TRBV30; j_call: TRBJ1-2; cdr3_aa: CAWGGDTTPYGYTF
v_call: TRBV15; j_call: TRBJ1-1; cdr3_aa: CATSRQGARTEAFF
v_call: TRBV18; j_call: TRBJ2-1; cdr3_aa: CASSPRRRGTKDRNEQFF
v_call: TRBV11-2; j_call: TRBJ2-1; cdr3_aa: CASSLLLAGEASEQFF
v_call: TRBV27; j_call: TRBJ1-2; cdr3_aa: CASSFLQGYGYTF
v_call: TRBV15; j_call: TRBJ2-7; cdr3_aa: CATSRGVSGATYEQYF
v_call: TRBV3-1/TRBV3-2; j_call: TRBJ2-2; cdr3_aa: CASSHRQGNTGELFF
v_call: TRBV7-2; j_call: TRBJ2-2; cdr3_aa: CASSLVWQQAGELFF
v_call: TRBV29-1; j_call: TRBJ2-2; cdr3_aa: CSVPRGGYTGELFF
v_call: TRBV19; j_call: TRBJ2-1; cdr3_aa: CASRSVGYNEQFF
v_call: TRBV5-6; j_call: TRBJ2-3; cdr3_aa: CASTSTGLPDTQYF
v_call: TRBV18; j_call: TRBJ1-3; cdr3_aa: CASSPLRVDSGNTIYF